These 8 T cell receptor beta chains were all obtained from the same sample, sequenced in a study of blood T cell repertoires in COVID-19. The protocol was immunoSEQ multiplex PCR, while the TCRdb copy is restricted to in-frame clones and leaves out a portion. Of approximately 220,000 clones detected, 70% to 90% appear once; the ten largest clones hold roughly 2.2%. The sequenced sample was peripheral blood. The receptors here all came from a woman aged 50 to 60 with acute or convalescent COVID-19.

This chain joins TRBV7-8 and TRBJ1-1; possibly TRBD1 for D (5 bases). The CDR3 consists of 15 residues. Germline assignment: CDR1 SGHVS and CDR2 FQNEAQ. Trimming cost V 2 bases and J 4 bases, with 14 bases left between them. CDR3 in DNA: TGTGCCAGCAGCTTACTTCCCCGGGGGGGCACTGAAGCTTTCTTT. Residues: CASSLLPRGGTEAFF.

The chain uses TRBV3-1 (or the pseudogene TRBV3-2) and TRBJ2-1; tentatively, D is TRBD2 (5 bases). This CDR3 is 14 amino acids long. Deletions cut 6 bases from V and 5 bases from J, with 14 bases between. The germline CDR1 and CDR2 sequences are LGHDT and YNNKEL (reference sequence). The CDR3 nucleotides read TGTGCCAGCAGATTCCGGTGGGGAGACAATGAGCAGTTCTTC. Translating gives CASRFRWGDNEQFF.

This sequence joins TRBV7-9 and TRBJ2-1; 11 bases are shared with TRBD2. Germline CDR1 and CDR2: SEHNR and FQNEAQ (reference sequence). V was clipped by 5 bases and J by 7 bases; unmatched bases: 13. This CDR3 has 17 residues. CDR3 in DNA: TGTGCCAGCAGCCCAGCCTACACTAGCGGGAGCCAGAATGAGCAGTTCTTC. It encodes CASSPAYTSGSQNEQFF.

In this sample, this clone turned up once. The chain couples TRBV5-5 to TRBJ2-3; D is unresolved. CDR1 and CDR2 from the germline V gene are SGHKS and YYEKEE (reference sequence). Trimming removed 4 bases at V and 2 bases at J, with 5 bases between. CDR3 length equals 12 residues. The DNA for the CDR3 is TGTGCCAGCAGCATATACACAGATACGCAGTATTTT. This translates into CASSIYTDTQYF.

The CDR3 DNA sequence: TGTGCCAGCTCACCAGAGACTAGCGGGGGGAATGAGCAGTTCTTC. Amino acids: CASSPETSGGNEQFF. The rearrangement joins TRBV18 to TRBJ2-1; 13 bases map to TRBD2. V lost 2 bases and J lost 7; bases outside the gene matches: 2. This CDR3 spans 15 amino acids. Germline CDR1 is KGHSH and CDR2 is LQKENI. The full variable domain, completed using reference TRBV18 and TRBJ2-1, is NAGVMQNPRHLVRRRGQEARLRCSPMKGHSHVYWYRQLPEEGLKFMVYLQKENIIDESGMPKERFSAEFPKEGPSILRIQQVVRGDSAAYFCASSPETSGGNEQFFGPGTRLTVL.

The chain carries TRBV5-1 and TRBJ1-1; D is uncertain. The CDR3 has 15 residues. Germline values: CDR1 SGHRS, CDR2 YFSETQ. Between the trimmed V and J ends, which lost 5 bases and 0 bases, there was a span of 14 bases. CDR3 sequence: CASSSDTNMNTEAFF. The CDR3 DNA reads as TGCGCCAGCAGTTCCGACACCAACATGAACACTGAAGCTTTCTTT.

The V call is TRBV11-2, the J call TRBJ2-7, with 8 bases fitting TRBD2. The CDR3 runs to 15 residues. V lost 5 bases, J lost 4 bases, and 10 bases stayed unmatched. Germline values: CDR1 SGHAT, CDR2 FQNNGV. In nucleotides, the CDR3 is TGTGCCAGCAGCCGGGGAGCGGGAGTAGTATACGAGCAGTACTTC. This encodes CASSRGAGVVYEQYF.

The gene calls are TRBV27 and TRBJ1-2; unclear D gene. The length of the CDR3 is 13 residues. With 2 bases removed from V and 7 bases from J, the gap between germline ends came to 11 bases. Germline V lookup: CDR1 MNHEY, CDR2 SMNVEV (reference sequence). CDR3 coding DNA: TGTGCCAGCAGTTTACCAGGCTTCAGTGGCTACACCTTC. It translates to CASSLPGFSGYTF.